The following is a TCR beta chain sequence with its context. TCRdb re-called the 5' RACE reads; every CDR3 protein appears as one record, without DNA. The table lists around 180,000 distinct CDR3 sequences. These data belong to a study of T cells expressing NK-cell markers. Study background: CD3+CD56+NKG2C+, CD3+CD56+NKG2C- and CD3+CD56-NKG2C+ T cells, once sorted, supplied the TCR beta repertoires.

Sequencing was done on a sample of blood T cells: a sorted CD56 or NKG2C T cell subset, CD4+ or CD8+ T cells, or bulk PBMC T cells (not recorded which). The origin of this receptor is a man aged 18 to 70 in good health.

The CDR3 sequence: CATSESAGWTDTQYF. This chain joins TRBV24-1 and TRBJ2-3; TCRdb picks TRBD2, but there is no DNA to check that call. From germline, CDR1 is KGHDR and CDR2 SFDVKD. The CDR3 runs 15 residues.